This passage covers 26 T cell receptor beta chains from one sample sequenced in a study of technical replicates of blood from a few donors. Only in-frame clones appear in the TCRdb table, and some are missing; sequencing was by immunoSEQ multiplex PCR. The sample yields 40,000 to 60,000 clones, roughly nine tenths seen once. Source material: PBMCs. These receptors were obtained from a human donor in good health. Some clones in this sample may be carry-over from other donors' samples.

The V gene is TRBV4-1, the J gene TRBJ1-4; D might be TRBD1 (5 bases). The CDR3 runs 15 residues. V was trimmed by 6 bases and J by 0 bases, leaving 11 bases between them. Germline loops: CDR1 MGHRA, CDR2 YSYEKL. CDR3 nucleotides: TGCGCCAGCAGGCGGACACCCGCAACTAATGAAAAACTGTTTTTT. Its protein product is CASRRTPATNEKLFF.

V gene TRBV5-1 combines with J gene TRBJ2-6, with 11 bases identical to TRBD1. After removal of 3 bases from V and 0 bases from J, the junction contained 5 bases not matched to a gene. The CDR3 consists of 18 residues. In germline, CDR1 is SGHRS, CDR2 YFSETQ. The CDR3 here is CASSSRDRGNSGANVLTF. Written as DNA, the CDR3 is TGCGCCAGCAGCTCGAGGGACAGGGGGAACTCTGGGGCCAACGTCCTGACTTTC.

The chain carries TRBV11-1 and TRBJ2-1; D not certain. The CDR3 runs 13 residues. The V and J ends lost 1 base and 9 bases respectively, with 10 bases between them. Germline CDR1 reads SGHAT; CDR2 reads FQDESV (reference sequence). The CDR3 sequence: CASSLDSSPEQFF. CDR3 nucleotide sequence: TGTGCCAGCAGCTTAGACTCCTCTCCTGAGCAGTTCTTC.

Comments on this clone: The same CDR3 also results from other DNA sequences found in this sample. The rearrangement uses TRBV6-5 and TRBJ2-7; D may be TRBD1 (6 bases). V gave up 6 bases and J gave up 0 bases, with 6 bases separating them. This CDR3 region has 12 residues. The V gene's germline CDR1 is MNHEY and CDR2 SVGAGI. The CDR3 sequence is CASRTGSYEQYF. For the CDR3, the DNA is TGTGCCAGCAGGACAGGCTCCTACGAGCAGTACTTC.

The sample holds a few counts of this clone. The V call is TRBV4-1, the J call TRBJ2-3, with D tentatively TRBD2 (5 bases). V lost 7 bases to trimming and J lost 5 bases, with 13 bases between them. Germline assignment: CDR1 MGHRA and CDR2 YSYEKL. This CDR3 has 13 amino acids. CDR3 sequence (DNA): TGCGCCAGCAAAGTAGGACTCGGAGATACGCAGTATTTT. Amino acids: CASKVGLGDTQYF.

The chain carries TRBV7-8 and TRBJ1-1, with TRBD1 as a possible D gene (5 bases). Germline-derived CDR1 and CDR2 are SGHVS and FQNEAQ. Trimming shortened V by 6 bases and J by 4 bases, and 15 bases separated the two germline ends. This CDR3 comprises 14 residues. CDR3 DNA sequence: TGTGCCAGCAGAACCGGGGGGGGGAGCACTGAAGCTTTCTTT. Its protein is CASRTGGGSTEAFF.

This CDR3 reads CASSRDSPNQPQHF. The CDR3 nucleotides are TGTGCCAGCAGCCGCGACAGCCCCAATCAGCCCCAGCATTTT. The chain carries TRBV5-5 and TRBJ1-5; D possibly corresponds to TRBD1 (5 bases). CDR1 and CDR2 (germline): SGHKS, YYEKEE (reference sequence). CDR3 length equals 14 residues. V was shortened by 4 bases and J by 3 bases, with 11 bases between the two germline ends.

This CDR3 reads CASSLDAGYSYEQYF. CDR3 nucleotides: TGTGCCAGCAGCTTGGATGCAGGATACTCCTACGAGCAGTACTTC. This chain joins TRBV5-4 and TRBJ2-7; the D is unclear. This CDR3 contains 15 residues. Germline CDR1 reads SGHNT; CDR2 reads YYREEE (reference sequence). Trimming took off 0 bases at V and 0 bases at J, with 10 bases between the two ends. The full variable domain, completed using reference TRBV5-4 and TRBJ2-7, is ETGVTQSPTHLIKTRGQQVTLRCSSQSGHNTVSWYQQALGQGPQFIFQYYREEENGRGNFPPRFSGLQFPNYSSELNVNALELDDSALYLCASSLDAGYSYEQYFGPGTRLTVT.

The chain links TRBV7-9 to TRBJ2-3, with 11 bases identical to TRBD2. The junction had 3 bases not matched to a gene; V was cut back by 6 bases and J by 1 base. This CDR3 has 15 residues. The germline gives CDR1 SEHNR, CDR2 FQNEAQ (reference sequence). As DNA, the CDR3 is TGTGCCAGCAGACCGGGACTAGCGGGCACAGATACGCAGTATTTT. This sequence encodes CASRPGLAGTDTQYF.

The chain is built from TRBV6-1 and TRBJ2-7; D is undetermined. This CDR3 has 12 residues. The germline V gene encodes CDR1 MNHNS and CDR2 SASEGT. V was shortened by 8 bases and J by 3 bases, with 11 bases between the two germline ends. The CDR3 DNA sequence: TGTGCCAGCCGTAGATCCGACTACGAGCAGTACTTC. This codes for CASRRSDYEQYF.

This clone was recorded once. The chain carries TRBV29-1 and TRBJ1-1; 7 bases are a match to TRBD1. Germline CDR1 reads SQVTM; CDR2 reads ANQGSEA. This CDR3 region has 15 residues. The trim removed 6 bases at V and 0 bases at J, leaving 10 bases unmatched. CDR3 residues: CSVRTGVGMNTEAFF. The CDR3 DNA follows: TGCAGCGTGCGGACAGGCGTGGGGATGAACACTGAAGCTTTCTTT.

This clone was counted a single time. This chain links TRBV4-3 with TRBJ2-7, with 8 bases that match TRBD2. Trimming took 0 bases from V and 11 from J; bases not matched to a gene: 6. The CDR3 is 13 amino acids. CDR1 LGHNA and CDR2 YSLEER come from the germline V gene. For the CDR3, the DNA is TGCGCCAGCAGCCAAGATCGGGGGACTAGTAAGTACTTC. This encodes CASSQDRGTSKYF.

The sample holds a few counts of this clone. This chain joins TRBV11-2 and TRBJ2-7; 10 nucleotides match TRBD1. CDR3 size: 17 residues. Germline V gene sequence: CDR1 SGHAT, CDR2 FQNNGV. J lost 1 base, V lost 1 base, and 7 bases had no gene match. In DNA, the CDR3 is TGTGCCAGCAGCTTAGCGAGGGACAGGGGTATTTCCTACGAGCAGTACTTC. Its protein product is CASSLARDRGISYEQYF.

DNA of the CDR3: TGTGCCAGCTCACCACCACCGGGCTCTGGGGCCAACGTCCTGACTTTC. Its protein product is CASSPPPGSGANVLTF. The chain links TRBV18 to TRBJ2-6; no reliable D call. Germline loops: CDR1 KGHSH, CDR2 LQKENI. This CDR3 is 16 amino acids long. Trimming cost V 0 bases and J 0 bases, with 6 bases left between them.

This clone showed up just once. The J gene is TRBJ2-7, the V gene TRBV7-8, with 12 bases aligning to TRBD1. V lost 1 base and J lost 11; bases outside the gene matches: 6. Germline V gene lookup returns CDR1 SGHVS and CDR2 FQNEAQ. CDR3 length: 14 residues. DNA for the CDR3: TGTGCCAGCAGCTTAGTCGGGACAGGGGGCTCCAAGTACTTC. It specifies CASSLVGTGGSKYF.

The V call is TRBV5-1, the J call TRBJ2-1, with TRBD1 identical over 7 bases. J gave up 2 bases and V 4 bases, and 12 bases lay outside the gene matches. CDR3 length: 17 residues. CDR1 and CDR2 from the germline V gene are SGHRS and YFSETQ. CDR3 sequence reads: CASSLGGRSGPYNEQFF. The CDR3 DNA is TGCGCCAGCAGCCTAGGGGGCCGGTCAGGGCCCTACAATGAGCAGTTCTTC.

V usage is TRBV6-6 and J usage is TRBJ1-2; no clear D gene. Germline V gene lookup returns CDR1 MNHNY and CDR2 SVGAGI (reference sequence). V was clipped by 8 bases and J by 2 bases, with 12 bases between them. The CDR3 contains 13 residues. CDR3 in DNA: TGTGCCAGCGAGCGGGCCTCGAACTATGGCTACACCTTC. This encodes CASERASNYGYTF.

In DNA, the CDR3 is TGCGCCAGCAGCTCAGGGTCGACCGGAGAGACCCAGTACTTC. This codes for CASSSGSTGETQYF. The J gene is TRBJ2-5, the V gene TRBV5-1; maybe TRBD1 (5 bases). The germline CDR1 and CDR2 sequences are SGHRS and YFSETQ. Trimming stripped 3 bases from V and 4 bases from J, with 13 bases between. CDR3 length: 14 amino acids.

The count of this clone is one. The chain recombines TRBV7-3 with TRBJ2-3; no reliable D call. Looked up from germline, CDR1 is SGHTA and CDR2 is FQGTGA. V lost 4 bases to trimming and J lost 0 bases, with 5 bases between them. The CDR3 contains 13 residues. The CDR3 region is CASSSQSTDTQYF. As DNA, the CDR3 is TGTGCCAGCAGCTCCCAAAGCACAGATACGCAGTATTTT.

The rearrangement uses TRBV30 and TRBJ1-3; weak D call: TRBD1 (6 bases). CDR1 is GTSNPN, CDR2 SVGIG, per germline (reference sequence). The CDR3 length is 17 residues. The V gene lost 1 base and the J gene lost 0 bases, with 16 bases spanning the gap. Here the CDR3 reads CAWSGGRTVLSGNTIYF. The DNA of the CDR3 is TGTGCCTGGAGTGGGGGTAGGACAGTGCTCTCTGGAAACACCATATATTTT.

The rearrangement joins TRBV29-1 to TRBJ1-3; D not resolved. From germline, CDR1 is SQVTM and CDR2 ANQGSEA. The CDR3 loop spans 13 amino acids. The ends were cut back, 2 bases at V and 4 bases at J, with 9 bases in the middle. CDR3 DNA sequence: TGCAGCGTTGAAATTGGCAGAGGAAACACCATATATTTT. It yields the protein CSVEIGRGNTIYF.

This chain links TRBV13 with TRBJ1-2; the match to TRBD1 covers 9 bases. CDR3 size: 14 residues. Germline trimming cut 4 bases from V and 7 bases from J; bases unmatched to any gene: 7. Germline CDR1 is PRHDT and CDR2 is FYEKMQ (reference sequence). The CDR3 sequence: CASSYAGTGSGYTF. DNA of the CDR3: TGTGCCAGCAGCTATGCCGGGACAGGGAGTGGCTACACCTTC.

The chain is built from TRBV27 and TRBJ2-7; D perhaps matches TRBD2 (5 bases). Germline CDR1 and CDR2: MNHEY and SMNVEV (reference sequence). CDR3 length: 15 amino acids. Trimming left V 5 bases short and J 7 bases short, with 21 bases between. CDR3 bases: TGTGCCAGCAGTCCCCGGGCAGCGGTCCTAACTGAGCAGTACTTC. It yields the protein CASSPRAAVLTEQYF.

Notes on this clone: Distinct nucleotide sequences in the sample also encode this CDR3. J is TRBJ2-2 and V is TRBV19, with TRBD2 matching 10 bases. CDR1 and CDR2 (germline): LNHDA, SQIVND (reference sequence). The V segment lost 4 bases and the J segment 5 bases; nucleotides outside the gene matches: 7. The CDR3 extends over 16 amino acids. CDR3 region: CASSTPKRGGTGELFF. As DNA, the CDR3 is TGTGCCAGTAGTACCCCAAAGCGGGGGGGGACCGGGGAGCTGTTTTTT.

CDR3: CASSKLGQGYDEQFF. CDR3 sequence (DNA): TGTGCCAGCAGTAAACTTGGACAGGGTTACGATGAGCAGTTCTTC. V and J are TRBV2 and TRBJ2-1; 8 bases match TRBD1. CDR3 length: 15 residues. Germline V gene sequence: CDR1 SNHLY, CDR2 FYNNEI. V shed 5 bases, J shed 8 bases, and the junction held 11 bases outside the gene matches.

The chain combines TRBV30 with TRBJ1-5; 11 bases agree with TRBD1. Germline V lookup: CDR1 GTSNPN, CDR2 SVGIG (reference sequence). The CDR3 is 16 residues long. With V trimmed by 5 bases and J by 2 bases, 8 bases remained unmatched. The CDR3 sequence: CAWAGTGGWGNQPQHF. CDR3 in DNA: TGTGCCTGGGCCGGGACAGGGGGTTGGGGCAATCAGCCCCAGCATTTT.